This T cell receptor beta chain was obtained from a study of cytomegalovirus exposure and HLA in healthy donors. Whole-study findings and limits: TCR beta chains associated with HLA were, in a later analysis, more clonally expanded than equally common others. Within an earlier analysis, most TCR beta V segments proved productive either about 90% or about 30% of the time. CMV antigen specificity was confirmed in vitro for three CMV-associated chains.

V shed 5 bases, J shed 2 bases, and the junction held 2 bases outside the gene matches. This CDR3 region has 16 residues. Per germline, CDR1 ENHRY and CDR2 SYGVKD. This clone was observed a few times. Its specificity is unknown. PCR amplification relied on 60 Vbeta primers (plus 13 Jbeta primers). Libraries were prepared by immunoSEQ multiplex PCR; TCRdb keeps only in-frame clonotypes and omits some of them. The sample has approximately 180,000 clones; more than 9.5% are singletons. V is TRBV10-3 and J is TRBJ2-1, with 14 bases matching TRBD2. The sample was PBMCs. This TCR was recovered from a man aged 50-59 years in good health and CMV-seropositive. DNA of the CDR3: TGTGCCATCAGTAGGACTAGCGGGGGGACCTACAATGAGCAGTTCTTC. Translated, it gives CAISRTSGGTYNEQFF.